The clone carrying this T cell receptor beta chain was seen a handful of times. Its antigen remains unknown. The germline V gene has CDR1 SGHRS and CDR2 YFSETQ. This CDR3 has 16 amino acids. V lost 0 bases to trimming and J lost 1 base, with 13 bases between them. The data derive from a study of cytomegalovirus exposure and HLA in healthy donors. Primers included in the PCR were 60 Vbeta and 13 Jbeta primers. This table comes from immunoSEQ multiplex PCR, and its TCRdb copy is limited to in-frame clones, with some not included. The top ten clones hold approximately 1.8% of a sample with some 160,000 clones, less than 9.5% of them seen once. Donors in the study were healthy people who gave bone marrow. Donors likely had unrecorded immune exposures despite being nominally healthy when sampled. Whole-study findings and limits: Under in vitro conditions, three CMV-associated chains were confirmed as specific for CMV antigens. Analysis performed later found around 15,000 TCR beta sequences associated with HLA alleles at 0.05 false discovery rate.

This TCR came from a male donor in good health and CMV-seronegative. This chain links TRBV5-1 with TRBJ2-5; D is perhaps TRBD2 (7 bases). The sample comprised PBMCs. The CDR3 DNA is TGCGCCAGCAGCTTGGAACTAGGGGGGGCCCAAGAGACCCAGTACTTC. It translates to CASSLELGGAQETQYF.